This T cell receptor beta chain came from a study of memory CD4+ T cells and cytomegalovirus serostatus. Study at large: This sample comes from healthy Belgian adults, 9 CMV seropositive, 24 seronegative. Study-wide results and caveats: 67 of 164 known CMV-associated TCRbeta sequences appeared in CD4+ memory. Repertoires predicted CMV serostatus with median bootstrapped AUC of around 0.96.

TCRdb's copy holds only in-frame clones and misses some; the assay was immunoSEQ multiplex PCR. The sample shows around 50,000 clones, roughly 81% of them seen only once. The sort gate was single viable CD3+CD4+CD8-CD45RO+ cells for memory CD4+ T cells. With regard to this clone: Its antigen is not identified.

Trimming took 3 bases from V and 5 from J; bases not matched to a gene: 5. The CDR3 runs to 16 residues. Looked up from germline, CDR1 is LNHDA and CDR2 is SQIVND (reference sequence). This TCR was recovered from an adult in good health and CMV-seronegative. The specimen sequenced was memory CD4+ T cells from blood. The rearrangement joins TRBV19 to TRBJ2-4; 12 positions match TRBD2. The CDR3 DNA follows: TGTGCCAGTAGTATCCTAGCGGGAGGGCCCCAAAACATTCAGTACTTC. This translates into CASSILAGGPQNIQYF.